Listed below are T cell receptor beta chains from one sample, sequenced in a study of blood T cells in healthy people across ages. TCRdb redid the calling of the 5' RACE reads with MiXCR, one entry per CDR3 protein. This sample has about 800,000 distinct CDR3 sequences, with just under 25% found just once. This sample also belongs to another study, concerning T cells of mothers and their children.

Sequenced material: blood. These receptor sequences come from a boy aged 10-17 years in good health. Each CDR3 is given with its conserved first and last residue.

CDR3aa: CASSPSPTGSYDTQYF
v_gene: TRBV11-2
len: 16
j_gene: TRBJ2-3

CDR3aa: CSVADSQGETQYF
v_gene: TRBV29-1
len: 13
j_gene: TRBJ2-5

CDR3aa: CASSSGGYGEGIETQYF
v_gene: TRBV9
len: 17
j_gene: TRBJ2-5

CDR3aa: CSAQGQGSGQYF
v_gene: TRBV29-1
len: 12
j_gene: TRBJ2-5

CDR3aa: CSVPDWDSGNTIYF
v_gene: TRBV29-1
len: 14
j_gene: TRBJ1-3

CDR3aa: CASSQAQGGGKNIQYF
v_gene: TRBV14
len: 16
j_gene: TRBJ2-4

CDR3aa: CASSPGPWASGYTF
v_gene: TRBV19
len: 14
j_gene: TRBJ1-2

CDR3aa: CASSVRLAGGYNEQFF
v_gene: TRBV9
len: 16
j_gene: TRBJ2-1

CDR3aa: CASSSVLRPEQFF
v_gene: TRBV6-2/TRBV6-3
len: 13
j_gene: TRBJ2-1

CDR3aa: CSASANEQFF
v_gene: TRBV20-1
len: 10
j_gene: TRBJ2-1

CDR3aa: CASSPGLAASYEQYF
v_gene: TRBV7-7
len: 15
j_gene: TRBJ2-7

CDR3aa: CASSQDGETELFF
v_gene: TRBV4-2
len: 13
j_gene: TRBJ2-2

CDR3aa: CASSSSTSGRSGANVLTF
v_gene: TRBV7-9
len: 18
j_gene: TRBJ2-6

CDR3aa: CASSLKGGGSYNEQFF
v_gene: TRBV7-3
len: 16
j_gene: TRBJ2-1

CDR3aa: CSAREVDTHRRMGYEQYF
v_gene: TRBV20-1
len: 18
j_gene: TRBJ2-7

CDR3aa: CASSSLAGTSGGANEQFF
v_gene: TRBV7-2
len: 18
j_gene: -

CDR3aa: CASSRGTGGYNEQFF
v_gene: TRBV7-9
len: 15
j_gene: TRBJ2-1

CDR3aa: CASSPFSNQPQHF
v_gene: TRBV28
len: 13
j_gene: TRBJ1-5